This entry describes one T cell receptor (beta chain). The antigen is unknown. CDR1 is SGHRS and CDR2 is YFSETQ in the germline V gene. V lost 5 bases to trimming and J lost 0 bases, with 5 bases between them. The CDR3 extends over 12 amino acids. These data are taken from a study of untreated major depressive disorder. No major medical conditions, Axis I/II comorbidities, regular medication, or illicit drugs. Around 31 ml of peripheral blood was collected per donor. TCRdb's table, derived via immunoSEQ multiplex PCR, lists solely in-frame clones and lacks some. Among under 20,000 clones, under 95% were seen once, and the ten largest hold less than 0.75%. General observations from the study: Each subject's top five TRBV05-01 clones were all private. TRBV25-01 and TRBV02-01 usage differences were not statistically significant. Compared with controls, depressed patients showed more TRBV05-01 (Vbeta 5.1) usage in CD4+ T cells.

The TCR was taken from a woman in her 40s with major depressive disorder. The chain links TRBV5-1 to TRBJ2-5; D is uncertain. The specimen was CD4+ T cells from PBMCs. CDR3 sequence (DNA): TGCGCCAGCAGGGTGTACCAAGAGACCCAGTACTTC. Residues: CASRVYQETQYF.